This T cell receptor (beta chain) was found in a study of OX40 agonist ivuxolimab in advanced cancers. The wider study: Patients receiving dose escalation had hepatocellular carcinoma, melanoma, renal cell or head and neck cancer. The study's findings and limits: The average count of expanded clones was higher among CD8+ T cells than among CD4+.

Worth noting for this clone: No antigen is known for it.

The repertoire was sequenced with immunoSEQ multiplex PCR; TCRdb's copy has only in-frame clones and lacks some. This table has 44,000 or so clones, roughly 88% appearing once. V shed 2 bases and J shed 1 base, with 9 bases lying between them. Per germline, CDR1 SGHVS and CDR2 FNYEAQ. This CDR3 spans 15 amino acids. The sample consisted of CD4+ or CD8+ T cells sorted from blood, taken in a trial of the OX40 agonist ivuxolimab. The clonotype comes from an adult with an advanced solid tumor such as melanoma, head and neck, liver or kidney cancer. The rearrangement links TRBV7-6 to TRBJ1-5; D is ambiguous. The CDR3 spells CASSLNGESNQPQHF. The CDR3 DNA reads as TGTGCCAGCAGCTTAAACGGGGAAAGCAATCAGCCCCAGCATTTT.